A single sample is the source of the 3 T cell receptor beta chains below, sequenced in a study of human T cells and chemical hapten exposure. Stated time point: patch test 1, 2 weeks after DPC sensitization. Treatment described: therapeutic diphenylcyclopropenone sensitization with weekly scalp DPC. TCRdb analysed the RACE reads with MiXCR anew, one entry per CDR3 protein. The profile shows around 77,000 distinct CDR3 sequences, about 9.4% of them singletons. The source material was whole blood, sampled in connection with sensitization to the hapten diphenylcyclopropenone (DPC). The receptor set was obtained from a woman in her thirties or forties with alopecia areata. Some clones in this sample may be carry-over from other donors' samples.

This clonotype was detected many times. This chain connects TRBV12-3 or TRBV12-4 to TRBJ2-1; tentative D call: TRBD1 (6 bases). This CDR3 has 15 residues. V was shortened by 2 bases and J by 3 bases, with 11 bases between the two germline ends. In DNA, the CDR3 is TGTGCCAGCAGTTTAAGGCAGGGGAACTACAATGAGCAGTTCTTC. Residues: CASSLRQGNYNEQFF.

There are many counts of this clonotype. The J gene is TRBJ1-5, the V gene TRBV6-2 or TRBV6-3; D is perhaps TRBD1 (6 bases). Germline lookup yields CDR1 MNHEY and CDR2 SVGEGT. The CDR3 length is 13 residues. The V gene lost 8 bases and the J gene lost 3 bases, with 11 bases spanning the gap. The chain's CDR3 is CASGWTDNQPQHF. DNA of the CDR3: TGTGCCAGCGGTTGGACAGACAATCAGCCCCAGCATTTT.

This clonotype was detected only a few times. The chain has TRBV7-9 and TRBJ2-1; 9 nucleotides agree with TRBD2. The ends lost 4 bases at V and 4 bases at J; junction bases unmatched: 11. The CDR3 runs 17 residues. The V gene's germline CDR1 is SEHNR and CDR2 FQNEAQ (reference sequence). The CDR3 nucleotides read TGTGCCAGCAGCTCCCTACCCGGGACTAGCCCTTACAATGAGCAGTTCTTC. It is translated as CASSSLPGTSPYNEQFF.